These T cell receptor beta chains were read from a single sample in a study of cytomegalovirus exposure and HLA in healthy donors. TCRdb keeps only in-frame clones here, not all; method: immunoSEQ multiplex PCR. The table lists under 150,000 clones, just over 90% of them singletons. Sample: PBMCs. The receptors come from a young man in good health and CMV-seronegative. Each CDR3 is given with its conserved first and last residue. The D gene is left open where the match is weak. Not all rows give a size; the values are once, few, many and, for expanded clones, a class.

TRBV11-2	TRBJ1-2	-	TRBD1	CASSLGRDRVGGYTF	TGTGCCAGCAGCTTAGGGAGGGACAGGGTCGGCGGCTACACCTTC
TRBV4-1	TRBJ1-2	-	-	CASSPQGAENYGYTF	TGCGCCAGCAGCCCCCAGGGCGCGGAGAACTATGGCTACACCTTC
TRBV6-5	TRBJ2-3	-	TRBD2	CASSYGLAGGVDTQYF	TGTGCCAGCAGTTACGGTCTAGCGGGAGGTGTAGATACGCAGTATTTT
TRBV30	TRBJ2-3	few	-	CAWGGGGDTQYF	TGTGCCTGGGGCGGGGGCGGAGATACGCAGTATTTT
TRBV10-1	TRBJ2-3	once	-	CASSESLTDTQYF	TGCGCCAGCAGTGAGTCACTAACAGATACGCAGTATTTT
TRBV30	TRBJ2-1	-	TRBD1	CAWNPGRTGGVSNEQFF	TGTGCCTGGAACCCAGGAAGGACAGGGGGCGTCTCCAATGAGCAGTTCTTC
TRBV23-1	TRBJ2-4	once	TRBD1	CASSQPGQLPTLAKNIQYF	TGCGCCAGCAGTCAACCGGGACAGCTCCCTACTTTAGCCAAAAACATTCAGTACTTC
TRBV6-1	TRBJ2-4	-	-	CASSESKRSLAKNIQYF	TGTGCCAGCAGTGAATCTAAGCGAAGCCTAGCCAAAAACATTCAGTACTTC
TRBV19	TRBJ1-1	-	-	CASSETKRTEAFF	TGTGCCAGTAGTGAGACGAAGCGGACTGAAGCTTTCTTT
TRBV28	TRBJ1-2	-	TRBD1	CASSLQGYGYTF	TGTGCCAGCAGTCTACAGGGGTACGGCTACACCTTC
TRBV9	TRBJ2-1	-	TRBD2	CASSAGLAGWDEQFF	TGTGCCAGCAGCGCGGGACTAGCGGGATGGGATGAGCAGTTCTTC
TRBV19	TRBJ1-1	-	-	CASSMNRGAATEAFF	TGTGCCAGTAGTATGAATCGGGGGGCCGCCACTGAAGCTTTCTTT
TRBV5-1	TRBJ1-4	-	TRBD1	CASSLVGTGSEKLFF	TGCGCCAGCAGCTTGGTGGGGACAGGGTCTGAAAAACTGTTTTTT
TRBV30	TRBJ2-1	-	TRBD2	CAGDGIAGGSWSSYNEQFF	TGTGCCGGGGACGGAATAGCGGGAGGGTCGTGGAGCTCCTACAATGAGCAGTTCTTC
TRBV6-1	TRBJ2-7	-	TRBD1	CASSPTGGYYEQYF	TGTGCCAGCAGCCCGACAGGGGGGTACTACGAGCAGTACTTC
TRBV7-9	TRBJ2-3	-	TRBD1	CASSYQGAGTDTQYF	TGTGCCAGCAGCTACCAGGGGGCTGGCACAGATACGCAGTATTTT
TRBV5-4	TRBJ2-5	-	TRBD2	CASSSRAGGGETQYF	TGTGCCAGCAGCTCCCGAGCGGGCGGGGGAGAGACCCAGTACTTC
TRBV9	TRBJ1-4	-	-	CASSAGTTNEKLFF	TGTGCCAGCAGCGCCGGGACAACTAATGAAAAACTGTTTTTT
TRBV7-8	TRBJ2-2	-	TRBD1	CASSLTRDRNTGELFF	TGTGCCAGCAGCTTAACCCGGGACAGGAACACCGGGGAGCTGTTTTTT
TRBV7-2	TRBJ2-1	once	TRBD2	CASSFLAGAYNEQFF	TGTGCCAGCAGCTTCCTAGCGGGGGCCTACAATGAGCAGTTCTTC
TRBV6-5	TRBJ2-1	-	TRBD2	CASSATSGGYNEQFF	TGTGCCAGCAGCGCTACTAGCGGGGGATACAATGAGCAGTTCTTC
TRBV29-1	TRBJ1-2	few	-	CSDGVYGYTF	TGCAGCGACGGGGTTTATGGCTACACCTTC
TRBV5-1	TRBJ2-7	few	-	CASSTDIRKYEQYF	TGCGCCAGCAGCACGGACATCCGTAAGTACGAGCAGTACTTC
TRBV7-2	TRBJ2-1	-	-	CASSLVRLANNEQFF	TGTGCCAGCAGCTTAGTGCGGCTAGCTAACAATGAGCAGTTCTTC
TRBV11-3	TRBJ1-1	-	-	CASSLESRIEAFF	TGTGCCAGCAGCTTAGAATCCAGGATTGAAGCTTTCTTT
TRBV7-2	TRBJ2-5	-	-	CASSLVPGTPQETQYF	TGTGCCAGCAGCTTAGTCCCCGGGACACCACAAGAGACCCAGTACTTC
TRBV5-1	TRBJ1-1	-	-	CASSFPTGVNTEAFF	TGCGCCAGCAGCTTTCCAACAGGAGTGAACACTGAAGCTTTCTTT
TRBV6-1	TRBJ1-2	-	-	CASGLQGYTF	TGTGCCAGCGGGCTACAAGGCTACACCTTC
TRBV10-2	TRBJ1-2	-	-	CASSFLLSDSSFFPSYGYTF	TGCGCCAGCAGCTTCCTTTTGTCCGACTCTAGTTTTTTTCCCTCCTATGGCTACACCTTC
TRBV6-5	TRBJ1-1	-	-	CASSYSTSGGGTEAFF	TGTGCCAGCAGTTACTCGACGTCGGGCGGGGGCACTGAAGCTTTCTTT
TRBV6-6	TRBJ2-7	-	TRBD2	CASSYGLAAYEQYF	TGTGCCAGCAGTTACGGACTAGCCGCCTACGAGCAGTACTTC
TRBV7-9	TRBJ2-2	-	-	CASSLTGHLRNTGELFF	TGTGCCAGCAGCTTAACGGGACACCTAAGAAACACCGGGGAGCTGTTTTTT
TRBV29-1	TRBJ2-1	-	-	CSVETGQIQYNEQFF	TGCAGCGTTGAAACTGGGCAGATCCAGTACAATGAGCAGTTCTTC
TRBV28	TRBJ1-2	-	TRBD1	CASSLPGQGDFGYTF	TGTGCCAGCAGTTTACCGGGACAGGGGGATTTCGGCTACACCTTC
TRBV9	TRBJ1-5	few	TRBD1	CASGTGFNQPQHF	TGTGCCAGCGGGACAGGTTTCAATCAGCCCCAGCATTTT
TRBV9	TRBJ1-5	-	TRBD1	CASSPGTGLRMGPQHF	TGTGCCAGCAGCCCCGGGACAGGGTTAAGGATGGGGCCCCAGCATTTT
TRBV1	TRBJ1-6	-	-	CTSSHRDTHSYNSPLHF	TGCACCAGCAGCCACCGGGACACCCACTCCTATAATTCACCCCTCCACTTT
TRBV19	TRBJ2-7	-	TRBD1	CASSSHRGFETYEQYF	TGTGCCAGTAGTTCCCACAGGGGTTTCGAGACCTACGAGCAGTACTTC
TRBV11-2	TRBJ1-5	-	-	CASSFRVNQPQHF	TGTGCCAGCAGCTTCCGAGTGAATCAGCCCCAGCATTTT
TRBV5-1	TRBJ1-1	-	-	CASSLISGNTEAFF	TGCGCCAGCAGCTTGATTAGTGGGAACACTGAAGCTTTCTTT
TRBV7-6	TRBJ1-1	-	-	CASSLASDLNTEAFF	TGTGCCAGCAGCTTAGCGTCAGATCTGAACACTGAAGCTTTCTTT
TRBV6-1	TRBJ2-5	-	TRBD2	CASSVPGLAGLREETQYF	TGTGCCAGCAGTGTTCCGGGACTAGCGGGACTTAGGGAGGAGACCCAGTACTTC
TRBV28	TRBJ1-5	-	TRBD1	CATSDRANQPQHF	TGTGCCACTTCGGACAGGGCAAATCAGCCCCAGCATTTT
TRBV9	TRBJ1-1	-	-	CASSVGSSGIAEAFF	TGTGCCAGCAGCGTAGGGTCCTCAGGGATCGCTGAAGCTTTCTTT
TRBV13	TRBJ2-3	-	TRBD1	CASSTGQGSDTQYF	TGTGCCAGCAGCACCGGACAGGGTTCGGATACGCAGTATTTT
TRBV7-9	TRBJ2-1	-	TRBD2	CASSSPAGGLFKNEQFF	TGTGCCAGCAGCTCCCCAGCGGGGGGGCTTTTTAAAAATGAGCAGTTCTTC